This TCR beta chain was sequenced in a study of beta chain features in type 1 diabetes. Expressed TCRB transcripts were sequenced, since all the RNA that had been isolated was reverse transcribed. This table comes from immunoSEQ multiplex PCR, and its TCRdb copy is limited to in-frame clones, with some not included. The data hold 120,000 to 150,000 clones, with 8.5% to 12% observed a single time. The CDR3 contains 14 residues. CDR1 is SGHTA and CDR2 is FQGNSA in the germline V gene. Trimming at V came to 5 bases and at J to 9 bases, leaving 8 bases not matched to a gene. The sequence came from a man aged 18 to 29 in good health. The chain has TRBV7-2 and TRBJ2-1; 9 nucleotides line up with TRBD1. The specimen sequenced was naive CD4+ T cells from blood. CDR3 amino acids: CASSASWTGVEQFF. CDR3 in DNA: TGTGCCAGCAGCGCAAGTTGGACAGGGGTTGAGCAGTTCTTC.